Detailed here is one TCR beta chain. Per the original methods: By means of reference gene primer amplification, nucleated cell counts were estimated. The assay was immunoSEQ multiplex PCR, and TCRdb's table has in-frame clones only and misses some. V and J calls and clone size are copied from that table; D and trimming were computed from the DNA. The table shows roughly 300,000 clones, with around 92% occurring only once. The data originate from a study of blood T cell repertoires in COVID-19. Study-level background: From the United States, Italy and Spain came samples of acute and convalescent COVID-19. T cells, B-cell-depleted T cells, or PBMCs provided the cDNA or gDNA that served as material.

The CDR3 has 15 residues. CDR1 is MNHEY and CDR2 is SMNVEV in the germline V gene (reference sequence). Germline trimming cut 2 bases from V and 5 bases from J; bases unmatched to any gene: 8. This receptor was taken from a man aged 18 to 30 who had recovered from COVID-19. What was sequenced was peripheral blood. The chain is built from TRBV27 and TRBJ1-1, with 7 bases matching TRBD1. The CDR3 protein is CASSLHRTGATEAFF. CDR3 DNA: TGTGCCAGCAGTTTACATCGAACAGGGGCTACTGAAGCTTTCTTT.